Listed below are T cell receptor beta chains from one sample, sequenced in a study of T cell responses to AZD1222 COVID-19 vaccine. Libraries were prepared by immunoSEQ multiplex PCR; TCRdb keeps only in-frame clonotypes and omits some of them. The data contain more than 150,000 clones, roughly 92% of them seen just once; the ten biggest clones take up approximately 1.5%. Material: peripheral blood, obtained 28 days after the second AZD1222 dose. The receptors stem from an adult who received the AZD1222 COVID-19 vaccine. CDR3s include the opening cysteine and the closing phenylalanine or tryptophan. The D gene is left open where the match is weak. For some rows the clone size is stated as once, few or many, or as a class when expanded; others skip it.

d_call clone_size j_call v_call cdr3_nt cdr3_aa
. once TRBJ2-7 TRBV18 TGTGCCAGCTCACCGGCGACTAATTCCTACGAGCAGTACTTC CASSPATNSYEQYF
. . TRBJ2-1 TRBV18 TGTGCCAGCTCACCACCAGCCGGGGAGGTCGAGCAGTTCTTC CASSPPAGEVEQFF
. . TRBJ2-1 TRBV4-3 TGCGCCAGCAGCCAAGAAGGCAGGAACGATGAGCAGTTCTTC CASSQEGRNDEQFF
. . TRBJ1-1 TRBV5-8 TGTGCCTCCTTAAAGCACTTAGGGGAGGACACTGAAGCTTTCTTT CASLKHLGEDTEAFF
. few TRBJ2-5 TRBV12-3/TRBV12-4 TGTGCCAGCAGTTTAAACGGTGCGGAGACCCAGTACTTC CASSLNGAETQYF
TRBD1 . TRBJ2-6 TRBV18 TGTGCCAGCTCACCCGACAGGGGTAGGACTGGGGCCAACGTCCTGACTTTC CASSPDRGRTGANVLTF
TRBD1 . TRBJ1-1 TRBV28 TGTGCCAGCACCCACTGGGCAGGGGGAAGCTCAATGAACACTGAAGCTTTCTTT CASTHWAGGSSMNTEAFF
. . TRBJ2-7 TRBV28 TGTGCCAGCAGTTCCGGGTCCCGCGAGCAGTACTTC CASSSGSREQYF
. . TRBJ1-5 TRBV6-5 TGTGCCAGCAGAGGGGGTAGGACGGGTCAGCCCCAGCATTTT CASRGGRTGQPQHF
. . TRBJ1-1 TRBV29-1 TGCAGCGTTGAGAACAGACGGAACACTGAAGCTTTCTTT CSVENRRNTEAFF
TRBD2 . TRBJ2-3 TRBV5-4 TGTGCCAGCAGCGGAACCGGGACTAGCGGGTTGAGCACAGATACGCAGTATTTT CASSGTGTSGLSTDTQYF
. . TRBJ1-2 TRBV5-6 TGTGCCAGCAGCTCCCTCTCCTACAGAGGACCCTATGGCTACACCTTC CASSSLSYRGPYGYTF
TRBD2 . TRBJ2-5 TRBV5-1 TGCGCCAGCAGCTCGGGGGGAAGGGATAAAGAGACCCAGTACTTC CASSSGGRDKETQYF
TRBD1 . TRBJ1-5 TRBV18 TGTGCCAGCTCACCTTTACGAGACAGGGTGATCCATTTT CASSPLRDRVIHF
TRBD1 . TRBJ1-2 TRBV4-1 TGCGCCAGCAGCCACAACAGACAGGGCTATGGCTACACCTTC CASSHNRQGYGYTF
TRBD2 . TRBJ2-1 TRBV28 TGTGCCAGCAGCCAGGGACTAGCGGGAGTGTATGAGCAGTTCTTC CASSQGLAGVYEQFF
. . TRBJ1-1 TRBV19 TGTGCCAGTAGTATCTCGTTGAACACTGAAGCTTTCTTT CASSISLNTEAFF
. . TRBJ2-5 TRBV4-3 TGCGCCAGCAGCCAAGATAGTGGAGAAGAAGAGACCCAGTACTTC CASSQDSGEEETQYF
TRBD1 . TRBJ2-7 TRBV13 TGTGCCAGCGAATCAGGGACAGGAGTACCTGAGAGGAGTTTC CASESGTGVPERSF
. . TRBJ1-1 TRBV27 TGTGCCAGCAGTTTAGGGGCCCAGGGGACTGAAGCTTTCTTT CASSLGAQGTEAFF
TRBD2 once TRBJ2-1 TRBV9 TGTGCCAGCAGCGTAGTTGAGCGGGAGGAATACAATGAGCAGTTCTTC CASSVVEREEYNEQFF
TRBD2 . TRBJ2-5 TRBV10-3 TGTGCCATCAGTGAGTCGAGGAGCGGGAGGGCCGTGGAGACCCAGTACTTC CAISESRSGRAVETQYF
. few TRBJ2-4 TRBV6-2/TRBV6-3 TGTGCCAGCAGTTACTCGAGGGAATGGGACATTCAGTACTTC CASSYSREWDIQYF
. . TRBJ1-1 TRBV7-9 TGTGCCAGCAGCTCCGCGGCGCTTGAAGCTTTCTTT CASSSAALEAFF
. . TRBJ1-1 TRBV6-5 TGTGCCAGCGGGAGGACAATTAACACTGAAGCTTTCTTT CASGRTINTEAFF
TRBD1 . TRBJ2-2 TRBV27 TGTGCCAGCAGTACAAGGACAGGCCCGAACACCGGGGAGCTGTTTTTT CASSTRTGPNTGELFF
TRBD2 . TRBJ2-1 TRBV6-6 TGTGCCAGCAGCTGGGGACTAGCGGGGAATGAGCAGTTCTTC CASSWGLAGNEQFF
TRBD1 . TRBJ2-7 TRBV14 TGTGCCAGCAGCCATCCAAACCCCGGGACAGGGCCCTACGAGCAGTACTTC CASSHPNPGTGPYEQYF
. few TRBJ2-5 TRBV12-3/TRBV12-4 TGTGCCAGCAGTTTCGGTGGAGAAGAGACCCAGTACTTC CASSFGGEETQYF
. . TRBJ2-6 TRBV11-3 TGTGCCAGCAGCTTGGGGGGTCGCCCTGGGGCCAACGTCCTGACTTTC CASSLGGRPGANVLTF
. . TRBJ1-2 TRBV30 TGTGCCTGGAGTCTCCCGGTCCGGGACACTAACTATGGCTACACCTTC CAWSLPVRDTNYGYTF
. . TRBJ1-1 TRBV7-7 TGTGCTAGCAGCTTATCAGTGAACACTGAAGCTTTCTTT CASSLSVNTEAFF
TRBD1 . TRBJ1-1 TRBV7-3 TGTGCCAGCAGCCCCGACGCAGGGGGCACTGAAGCTTTCTTT CASSPDAGGTEAFF
TRBD2 . TRBJ2-1 TRBV10-2 TGCGCCAGCACCGGGAGGGGGGTACCCTCCTACAATGAGCAGTTCTTC CASTGRGVPSYNEQFF
. . TRBJ2-5 TRBV5-6 TGTGCCAGCAGCCCGAAAGCCGACTTTCAAGAGACCCAGTACTTC CASSPKADFQETQYF
TRBD2 once TRBJ2-7 TRBV11-2 TGTGCCAGCAGCTTACGGGGGGTCGTGAGGGACTCCTACGAGCAGTACTTC CASSLRGVVRDSYEQYF
TRBD1 . TRBJ2-6 TRBV5-1 TGCGCCAGCCAAAGGACAGGGTGGGTGGCCAACGTCCTGACTTTC CASQRTGWVANVLTF
TRBD2 . TRBJ2-3 TRBV9 TGTGCCAGCAGCGTCTGGGGGAGGGCCACAGATACGCAGTATTTT CASSVWGRATDTQYF
. . TRBJ1-5 TRBV6-2/TRBV6-3 TGTGCCAGCAGTTACTACAGTCCGAATCAGCCCCAGCATTTT CASSYYSPNQPQHF
. . TRBJ1-4 TRBV2 TGTGCCAGCAGGCGAACAACTAATGAAAAACTGTTTTTT CASRRTTNEKLFF
. once TRBJ2-3 TRBV5-1 TGCGCCAGCAGCCCCCTCAGGGTCCATATGGATACGCAGTATTTT CASSPLRVHMDTQYF
. once TRBJ2-7 TRBV7-2 TGTGCCAGCAGCTTTGACAGGAGCACCTACGAGCAGTACTTC CASSFDRSTYEQYF